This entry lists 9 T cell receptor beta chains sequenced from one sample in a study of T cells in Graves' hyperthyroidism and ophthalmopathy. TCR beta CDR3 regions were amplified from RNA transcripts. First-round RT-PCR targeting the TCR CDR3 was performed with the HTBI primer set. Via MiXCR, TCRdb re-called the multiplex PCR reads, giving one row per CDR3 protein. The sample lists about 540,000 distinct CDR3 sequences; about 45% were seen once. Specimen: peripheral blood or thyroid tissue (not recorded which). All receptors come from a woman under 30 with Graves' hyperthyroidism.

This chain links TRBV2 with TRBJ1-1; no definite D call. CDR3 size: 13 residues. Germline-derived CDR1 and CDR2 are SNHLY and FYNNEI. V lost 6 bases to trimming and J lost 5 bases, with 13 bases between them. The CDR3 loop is CASREKGRTEAFF. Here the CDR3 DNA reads TGTGCCAGCAGAGAGAAGGGTAGGACTGAAGCTTTCTTT.

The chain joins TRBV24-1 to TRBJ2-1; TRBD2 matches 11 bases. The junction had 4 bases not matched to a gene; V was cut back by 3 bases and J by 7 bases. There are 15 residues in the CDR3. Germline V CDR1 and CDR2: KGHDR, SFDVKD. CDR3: CATSDAIAGGNEQFF. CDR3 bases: TGTGCCACCAGTGATGCGATAGCGGGAGGGAATGAGCAGTTCTTC.

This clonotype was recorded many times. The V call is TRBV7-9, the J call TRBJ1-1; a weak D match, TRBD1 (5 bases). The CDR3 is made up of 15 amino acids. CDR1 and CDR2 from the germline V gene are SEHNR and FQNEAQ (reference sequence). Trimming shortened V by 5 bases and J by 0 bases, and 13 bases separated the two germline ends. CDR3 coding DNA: TGTGCCAGCAGCCAGCCGACAGAAATGAACACTGAAGCTTTCTTT. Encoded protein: CASSQPTEMNTEAFF.

For the CDR3, the DNA is TGTGCCAGCAGCTTGGGCCGGACTAGCGGTAACACCGGGGAGCTGTTTTTT. Translation gives CASSLGRTSGNTGELFF. J is TRBJ2-2 and V is TRBV7-2, with 10 bases fitting TRBD2. Germline trimming cut 3 bases from V and 2 bases from J; bases unmatched to any gene: 6. Per germline, CDR1 SGHTA and CDR2 FQGNSA. This CDR3 has 17 residues.

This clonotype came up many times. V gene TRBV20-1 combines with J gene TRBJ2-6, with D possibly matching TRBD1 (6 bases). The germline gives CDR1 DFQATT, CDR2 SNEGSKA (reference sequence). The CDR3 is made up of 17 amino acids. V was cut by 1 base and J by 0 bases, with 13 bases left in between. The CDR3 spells CSARVDRFYSGANVLTF. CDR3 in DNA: TGCAGTGCTAGAGTAGACAGGTTTTACTCTGGGGCCAACGTCCTGACTTTC.

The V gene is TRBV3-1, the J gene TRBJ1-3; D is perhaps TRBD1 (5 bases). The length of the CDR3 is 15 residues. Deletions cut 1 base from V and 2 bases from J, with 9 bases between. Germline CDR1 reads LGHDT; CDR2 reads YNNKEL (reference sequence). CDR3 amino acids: CASSQGPGTGNTIYF. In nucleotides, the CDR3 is TGTGCCAGCAGCCAAGGTCCAGGGACTGGAAACACCATATATTTT.

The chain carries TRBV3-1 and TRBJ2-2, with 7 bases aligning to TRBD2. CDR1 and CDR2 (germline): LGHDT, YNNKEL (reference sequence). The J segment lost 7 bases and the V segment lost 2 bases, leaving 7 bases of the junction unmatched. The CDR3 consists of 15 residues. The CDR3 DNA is TGTGCCAGCAGCCAACGCGGGAGTCCGGTCGGGGAGCTGTTTTTT. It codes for CASSQRGSPVGELFF.

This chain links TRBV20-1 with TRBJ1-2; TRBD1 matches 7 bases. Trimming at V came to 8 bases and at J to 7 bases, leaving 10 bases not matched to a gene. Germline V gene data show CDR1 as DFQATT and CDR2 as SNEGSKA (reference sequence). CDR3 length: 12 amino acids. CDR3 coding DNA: TGCAGTAAAGAGACAGGGCCAAGTGGCTACACCTTC. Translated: CSKETGPSGYTF.

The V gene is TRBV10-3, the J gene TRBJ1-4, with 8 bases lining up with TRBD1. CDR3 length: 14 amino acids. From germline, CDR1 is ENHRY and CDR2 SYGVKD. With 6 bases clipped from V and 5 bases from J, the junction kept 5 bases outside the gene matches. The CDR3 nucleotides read TGTGCCATCAGGGACAGGGACTACAATGAAAAACTGTTTTTT. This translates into CAIRDRDYNEKLFF.